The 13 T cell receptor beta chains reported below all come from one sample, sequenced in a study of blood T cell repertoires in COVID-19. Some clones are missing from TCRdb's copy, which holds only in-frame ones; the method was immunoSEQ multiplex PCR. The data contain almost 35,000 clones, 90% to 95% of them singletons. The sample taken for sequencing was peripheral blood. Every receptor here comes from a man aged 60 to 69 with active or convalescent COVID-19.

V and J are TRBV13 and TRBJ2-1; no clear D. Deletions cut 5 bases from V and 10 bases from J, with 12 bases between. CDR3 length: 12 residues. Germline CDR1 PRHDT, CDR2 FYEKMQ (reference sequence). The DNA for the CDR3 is TGTGCCAGCAGCCCAGGCCCCACAGAGCAGTTCTTC. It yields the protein CASSPGPTEQFF.

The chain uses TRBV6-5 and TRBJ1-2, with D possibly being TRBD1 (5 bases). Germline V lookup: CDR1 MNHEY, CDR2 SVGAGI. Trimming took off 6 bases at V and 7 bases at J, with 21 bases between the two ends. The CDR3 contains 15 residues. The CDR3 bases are TGTGCCAGCAGCCCCACCGGTATGCGGGGCGGTGGCTACACCTTC. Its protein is CASSPTGMRGGGYTF.

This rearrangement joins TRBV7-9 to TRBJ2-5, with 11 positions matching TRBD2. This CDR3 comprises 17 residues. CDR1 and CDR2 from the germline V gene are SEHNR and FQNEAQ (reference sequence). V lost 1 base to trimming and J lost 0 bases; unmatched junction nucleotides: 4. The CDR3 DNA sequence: TGTGCCAGCAGCTTAGGGGTAGCGGGGGGGTACCAAGAGACCCAGTACTTC. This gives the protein CASSLGVAGGYQETQYF.

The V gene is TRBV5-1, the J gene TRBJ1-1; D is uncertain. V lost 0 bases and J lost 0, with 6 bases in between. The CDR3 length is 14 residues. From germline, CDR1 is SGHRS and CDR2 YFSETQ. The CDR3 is CASSLVSMNTEAFF. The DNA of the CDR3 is TGCGCCAGCAGCTTGGTTAGCATGAACACTGAAGCTTTCTTT.

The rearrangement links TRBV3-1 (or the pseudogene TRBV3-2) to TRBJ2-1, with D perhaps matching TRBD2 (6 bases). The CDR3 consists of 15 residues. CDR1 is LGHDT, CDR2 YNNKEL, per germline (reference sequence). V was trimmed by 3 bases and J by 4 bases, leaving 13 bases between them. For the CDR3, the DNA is TGTGCCAGCAGCCATGCGGGGTCCGTTTACAATGAGCAGTTCTTC. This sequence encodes CASSHAGSVYNEQFF.

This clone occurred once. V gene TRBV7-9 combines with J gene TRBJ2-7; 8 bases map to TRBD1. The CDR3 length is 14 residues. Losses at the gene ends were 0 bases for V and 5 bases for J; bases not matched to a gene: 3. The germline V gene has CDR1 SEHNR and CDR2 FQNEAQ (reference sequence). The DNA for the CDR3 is TGTGCCAGCAGCTTAGCCTCAGGGGGCGACGAGCAGTACTTC. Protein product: CASSLASGGDEQYF.

This chain's CDR3 is CASSLSPLTGWETQYF. CDR3 bases: TGTGCCAGCAGTTTATCGCCCCTGACTGGATGGGAGACCCAGTACTTC. This chain links TRBV27 with TRBJ2-5; no reliable D call. V gave up 0 bases and J gave up 5 bases, with 16 bases separating them. Per germline, CDR1 MNHEY and CDR2 SMNVEV (reference sequence). The CDR3 has 16 residues.

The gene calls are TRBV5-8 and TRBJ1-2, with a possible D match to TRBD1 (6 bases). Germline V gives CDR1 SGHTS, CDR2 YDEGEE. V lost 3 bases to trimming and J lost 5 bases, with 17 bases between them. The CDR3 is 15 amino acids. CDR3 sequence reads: CASSSARGLTYGYTF. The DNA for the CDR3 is TGTGCCAGCAGCTCCGCTAGGGGGTTAACATATGGCTACACCTTC.

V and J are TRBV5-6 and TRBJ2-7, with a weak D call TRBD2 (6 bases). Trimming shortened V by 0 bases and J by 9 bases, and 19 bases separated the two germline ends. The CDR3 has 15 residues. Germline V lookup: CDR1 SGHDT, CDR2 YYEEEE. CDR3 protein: CASSLGLAPTWGQYF. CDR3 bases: TGTGCCAGCAGCTTGGGGCTAGCGCCGACCTGGGGGCAGTACTTC. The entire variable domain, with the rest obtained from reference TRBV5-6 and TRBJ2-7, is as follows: DAGVTQSPTHLIKTRGQQVTLRCSPKSGHDTVSWYQQALGQGPQFIFQYYEEEERQRGNFPDRFSGHQFPNYSSELNVNALLLGDSALYLCASSLGLAPTWGQYFGPGTRLTVT.

Here the CDR3 DNA reads TGTGCCAGCAGCCTCAGGGGGGACAGGGGGTCTCCTTCGGGAAACACCATATATTTT. It yields the protein CASSLRGDRGSPSGNTIYF. The gene calls are TRBV7-2 and TRBJ1-3; 11 bases are a match to TRBD1. CDR1 and CDR2 from the germline V gene are SGHTA and FQGNSA. J was trimmed by 4 bases and V by 5 bases; bases with no gene match: 16. The CDR3 runs 19 residues.

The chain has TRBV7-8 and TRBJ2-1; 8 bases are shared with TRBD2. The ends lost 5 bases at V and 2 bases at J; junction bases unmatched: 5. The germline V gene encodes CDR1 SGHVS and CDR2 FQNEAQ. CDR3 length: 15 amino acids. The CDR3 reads CASSQLAATYNEQFF. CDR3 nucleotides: TGTGCCAGCAGCCAACTAGCGGCGACCTACAATGAGCAGTTCTTC. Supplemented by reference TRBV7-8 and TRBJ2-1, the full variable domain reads GAGVSQSPRYKVAKRGQDVALRCDPISGHVSLFWYQQALGQGPEFLTYFQNEAQLDKSGLPSDRFFAERPEGSVSTLKIQRTQQEDSAVYLCASSQLAATYNEQFFGPGTRLTVL.

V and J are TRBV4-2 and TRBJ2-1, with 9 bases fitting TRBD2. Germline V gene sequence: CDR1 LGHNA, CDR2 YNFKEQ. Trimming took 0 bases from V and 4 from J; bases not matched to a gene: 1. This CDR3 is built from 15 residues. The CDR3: CASSQETSGYNEQFF. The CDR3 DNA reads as TGTGCCAGCAGCCAAGAGACTAGCGGTTACAATGAGCAGTTCTTC.

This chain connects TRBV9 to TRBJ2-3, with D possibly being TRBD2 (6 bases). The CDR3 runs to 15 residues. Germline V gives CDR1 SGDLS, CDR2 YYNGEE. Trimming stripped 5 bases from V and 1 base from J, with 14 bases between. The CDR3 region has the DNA TGTGCCAGCAGAACTGGGCGGGGTGGCACAGATACGCAGTATTTT. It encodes CASRTGRGGTDTQYF.